The present TCR beta chain was sequenced within a study of blood T cells in healthy people across ages. The V gene's germline CDR1 is MGHDK and CDR2 SYGVNS. This CDR3 has 15 residues. Trimming took 3 bases from V and 4 from J, leaving 13 bases between them. With a J-beta primer mix and a sample-barcoded 5' primer, a second PCR ran about 6 to 11 cycles. From the 5' RACE reads, TCRdb called clonotypes with MiXCR, one entry per CDR3 protein. The data show 1.5 million to 1.9 million distinct CDR3 sequences, with roughly 43% seen just once and 4% held by the top ten. Sequences were obtained from blood. The sequence derives from a woman aged 18-29 years in good health. The J gene is TRBJ2-1, the V gene TRBV25-1; D could derive from TRBD1 or TRBD2 (6 bases each). The CDR3 sequence is CASSDGGHLYNEQFF. The DNA of the CDR3 is TGTGCCAGCAGTGACGGGGGACATCTGTACAATGAGCAGTTCTTC.